This TCR beta chain emerged from a study of blood T cells in healthy people across ages. Findings and limits, study-wide: Roughly linear age-related decline in beta diversity appeared, significant by age around 38.

As for this clonotype: Its antigen is as yet unknown.

Using a J-beta primer mix together with a sample-barcoded 5' primer, a second PCR was run for roughly 6 to 12 cycles. Using its own MiXCR run on the 5' RACE reads, TCRdb lists one record per CDR3 protein. The sample has fewer than 650,000 distinct CDR3 sequences; roughly a quarter are singletons. The CDR3 sequence is 15 residues long. V shed 2 bases and J 5 bases; nucleotides not matched to a gene: 5. CDR1 and CDR2 (germline): SGHVS, FNYEAQ. These data were likewise used in another study, on T cells of mothers and their children. That paper notes: The study obtained over 9.5 million TCR beta CDR3 reads per mother and about 3 million per child.

This sequence was found in a boy younger than 10 in good health. The rearrangement uses TRBV7-6 and TRBJ2-5; 10 bases fit TRBD2. The sequenced sample was blood. The CDR3 loop reads CASSLSGRASETQYF. CDR3 DNA: TGTGCCAGCAGCTTAAGCGGGAGGGCTTCGGAGACCCAGTACTTC.